The present entry profiles one T cell receptor beta chain with its context. The data belong to a study of cytomegalovirus exposure and HLA in healthy donors. As for the study in general: In terms of ancestry, the Caucasian-associated cluster contained about four fifths of the 350 to 450 genotyped donors.

The PCR made use of 60 Vbeta and 13 Jbeta primers. Only in-frame clones appear in the TCRdb table, and some are missing; sequencing was by immunoSEQ multiplex PCR. The table lists 180,000 or so clones, roughly 88% of them singletons. There are 15 residues in the CDR3. Germline trimming cut 0 bases from V and 2 bases from J; bases unmatched to any gene: 1. Per the germline V gene, CDR1 is SGHRS and CDR2 is YFSETQ. Donors sampled were nominally healthy, though unrecorded immune exposures were likely. The chain carries TRBV5-1 and TRBJ2-3, with TRBD2 matching over 9 bases. The specimen sequenced was PBMCs. This receptor was taken from a man younger than 35 in good health and CMV-seropositive. CDR3 residues: CASSLASGDTDTQYF. The CDR3 DNA is TGCGCCAGCAGCTTGGCTAGCGGGGACACAGATACGCAGTATTTT.